The clone carrying this T cell receptor beta chain is labeled large. Template: tumor biopsy or peripheral blood genomic DNA, about 550-6,500 ng per sample. TCRdb's table, derived via immunoSEQ multiplex PCR, lists solely in-frame clones and lacks some. The sample lists just under 20,000 clones; about 84% were seen once. The CDR3 loop spans 16 amino acids. J lost 6 bases, V lost 6 bases, and 12 bases had no gene match. Germline assignment: CDR1 MNHEY and CDR2 SMNVEV (reference sequence). The sample is drawn from a study of T cells in tumors after PD-1 blockade. Study details: A subset received ongoing vismodegib 150 mg daily alongside anti-PD-1 therapy.

This TCR came from a human donor with advanced basal cell or squamous cell carcinoma (not recorded which). The chain uses TRBV27 and TRBJ2-1; 9 bases are a match to TRBD1. Sequences were derived from PBMCs, sampled after anti-PD-1 therapy. CDR3 sequence reads: CASSPTRTGVGNEQFF. The CDR3 DNA sequence: TGTGCCAGCAGCCCGACCCGGACAGGGGTGGGCAATGAGCAGTTCTTC.